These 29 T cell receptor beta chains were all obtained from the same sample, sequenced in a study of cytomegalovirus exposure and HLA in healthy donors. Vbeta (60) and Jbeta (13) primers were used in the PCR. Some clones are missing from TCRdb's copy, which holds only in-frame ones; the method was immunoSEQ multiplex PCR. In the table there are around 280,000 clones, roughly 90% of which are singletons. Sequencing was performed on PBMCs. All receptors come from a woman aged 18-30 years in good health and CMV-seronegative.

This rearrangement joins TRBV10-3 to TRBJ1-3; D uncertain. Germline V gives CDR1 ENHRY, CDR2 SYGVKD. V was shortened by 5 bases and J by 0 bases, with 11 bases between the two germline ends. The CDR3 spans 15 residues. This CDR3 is CAISQVAVSGNTIYF. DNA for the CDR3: TGTGCCATCAGTCAGGTGGCAGTCTCTGGAAACACCATATATTTT.

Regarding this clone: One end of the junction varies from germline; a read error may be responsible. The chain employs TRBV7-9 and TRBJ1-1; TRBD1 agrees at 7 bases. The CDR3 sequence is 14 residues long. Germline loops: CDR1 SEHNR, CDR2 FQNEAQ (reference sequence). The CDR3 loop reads CSSSLADRIDEAFF. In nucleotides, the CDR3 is TGTTCCAGCAGCTTAGCGGACAGGATAGATGAAGCTTTCTTT.

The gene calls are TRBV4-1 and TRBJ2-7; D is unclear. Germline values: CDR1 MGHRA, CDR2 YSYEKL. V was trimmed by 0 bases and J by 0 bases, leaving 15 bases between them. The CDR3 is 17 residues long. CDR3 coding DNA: TGCGCCAGCAGCCAAGAGAGGTCAAGCTCCAGCTCCTACGAGCAGTACTTC. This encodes CASSQERSSSSSYEQYF.

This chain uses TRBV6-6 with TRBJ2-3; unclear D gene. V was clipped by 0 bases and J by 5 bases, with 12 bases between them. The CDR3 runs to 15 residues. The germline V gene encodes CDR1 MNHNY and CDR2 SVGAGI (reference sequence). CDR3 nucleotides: TGTGCCAGCAGTTACTCTCCGAGCGTAAAAGATACGCAGTATTTT. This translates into CASSYSPSVKDTQYF.

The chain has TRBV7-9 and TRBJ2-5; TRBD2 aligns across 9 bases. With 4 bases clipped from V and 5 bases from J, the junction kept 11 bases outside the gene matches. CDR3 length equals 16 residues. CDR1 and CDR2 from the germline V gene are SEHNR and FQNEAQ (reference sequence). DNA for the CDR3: TGTGCCAGCAGCTCGAGCTTAGCGGGGGTTAGGGAGACCCAGTACTTC. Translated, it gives CASSSSLAGVRETQYF.

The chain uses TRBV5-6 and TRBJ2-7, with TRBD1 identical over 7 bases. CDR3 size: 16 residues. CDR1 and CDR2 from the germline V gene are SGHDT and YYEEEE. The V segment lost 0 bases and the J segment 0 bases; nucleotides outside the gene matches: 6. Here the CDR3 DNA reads TGTGCCAGCAGCTTGGAAAGGGGGCTTTTCTCCTACGAGCAGTACTTC. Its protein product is CASSLERGLFSYEQYF.

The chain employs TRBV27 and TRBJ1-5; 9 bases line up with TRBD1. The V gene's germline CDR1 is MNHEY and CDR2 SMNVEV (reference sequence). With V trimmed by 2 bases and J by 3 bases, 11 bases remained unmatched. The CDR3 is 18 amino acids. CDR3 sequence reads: CASSLRGQGLTLNQPQHF. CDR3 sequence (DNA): TGTGCCAGCAGTTTACGGGGACAGGGACTTACCCTCAATCAGCCCCAGCATTTT.

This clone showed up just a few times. The CDR3 region has the DNA TGTGCCAGCGGGACTAGCGGGGGAAACAATGAGCAGTTCTTC. It encodes CASGTSGGNNEQFF. The chain employs TRBV10-3 and TRBJ2-1, with 14 positions matching TRBD2. CDR1 is ENHRY and CDR2 is SYGVKD in the germline V gene. Unmatched junction bases numbered 4, after V lost 10 bases and J lost 5 bases. The CDR3 extends over 14 amino acids.

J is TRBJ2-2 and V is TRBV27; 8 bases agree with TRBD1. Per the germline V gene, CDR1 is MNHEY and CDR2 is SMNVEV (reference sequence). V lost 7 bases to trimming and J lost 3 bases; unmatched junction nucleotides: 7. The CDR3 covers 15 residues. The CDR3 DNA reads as TGTGCCAGCACGAAGACAGGGGCGTACACCGGGGAGCTGTTTTTT. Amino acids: CASTKTGAYTGELFF.

As DNA, the CDR3 is TGTGCCAGCAGCCGAGGACAGGGGCCGTACGAGCAGTACTTC. Translating it yields CASSRGQGPYEQYF. J is TRBJ2-7 and V is TRBV6-5; 9 bases are a match to TRBD1. The J segment lost 4 bases and the V segment lost 6 bases, leaving 7 bases of the junction unmatched. The CDR3 sequence is 14 residues long. Germline V gives CDR1 MNHEY, CDR2 SVGAGI.

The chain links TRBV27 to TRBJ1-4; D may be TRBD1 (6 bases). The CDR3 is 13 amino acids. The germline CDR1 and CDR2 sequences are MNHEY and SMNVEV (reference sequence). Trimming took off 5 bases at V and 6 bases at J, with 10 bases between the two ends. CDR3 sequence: CASSEDSYEKLFF. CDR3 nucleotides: TGTGCCAGCAGTGAGGACAGTTATGAAAAACTGTTTTTT.

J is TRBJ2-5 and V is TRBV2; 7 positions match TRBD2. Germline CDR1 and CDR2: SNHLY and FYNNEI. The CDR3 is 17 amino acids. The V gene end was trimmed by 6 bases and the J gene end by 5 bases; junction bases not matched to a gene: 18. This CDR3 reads CASSERGLRGATETQYF. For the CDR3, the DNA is TGTGCCAGCAGCGAACGGGGACTAAGGGGTGCAACGGAGACCCAGTACTTC.

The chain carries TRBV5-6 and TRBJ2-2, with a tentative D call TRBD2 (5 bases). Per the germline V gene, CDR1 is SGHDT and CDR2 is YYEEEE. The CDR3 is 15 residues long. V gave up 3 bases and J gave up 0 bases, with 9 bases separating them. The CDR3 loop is CASSWTGTNTGELFF. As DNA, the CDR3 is TGTGCCAGCAGCTGGACCGGGACGAACACCGGGGAGCTGTTTTTT.

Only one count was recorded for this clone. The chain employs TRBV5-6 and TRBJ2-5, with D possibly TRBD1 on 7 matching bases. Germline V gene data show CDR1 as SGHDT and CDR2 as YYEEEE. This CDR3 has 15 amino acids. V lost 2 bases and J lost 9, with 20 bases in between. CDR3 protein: CASSLLGQEGEAQYF. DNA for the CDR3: TGTGCCAGCAGCTTACTCGGACAGGAAGGGGAGGCCCAGTACTTC. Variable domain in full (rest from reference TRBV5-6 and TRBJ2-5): DAGVTQSPTHLIKTRGQQVTLRCSPKSGHDTVSWYQQALGQGPQFIFQYYEEEERQRGNFPDRFSGHQFPNYSSELNVNALLLGDSALYLCASSLLGQEGEAQYFGPGTRLLVL.

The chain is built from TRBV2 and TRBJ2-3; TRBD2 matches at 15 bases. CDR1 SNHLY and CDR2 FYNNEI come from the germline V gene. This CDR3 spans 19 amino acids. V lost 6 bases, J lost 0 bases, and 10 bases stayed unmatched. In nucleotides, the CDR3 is TGTGCCAGCAGGGCCGGGACTAGCGGGGGGTCCTCTAGCACAGATACGCAGTATTTT. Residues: CASRAGTSGGSSSTDTQYF.

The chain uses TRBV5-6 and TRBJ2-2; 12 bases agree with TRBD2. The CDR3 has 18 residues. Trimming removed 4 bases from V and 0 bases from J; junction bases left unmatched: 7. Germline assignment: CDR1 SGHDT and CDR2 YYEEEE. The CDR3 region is CASSPGLAGLPNTGELFF. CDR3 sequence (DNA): TGTGCCAGCAGCCCGGGACTAGCGGGCCTTCCGAACACCGGGGAGCTGTTTTTT.

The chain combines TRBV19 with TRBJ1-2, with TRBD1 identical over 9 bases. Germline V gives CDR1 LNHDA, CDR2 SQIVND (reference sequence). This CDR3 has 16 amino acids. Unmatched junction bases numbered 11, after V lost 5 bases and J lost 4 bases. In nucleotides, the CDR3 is TGTGCCAGTAGTCTTACCCGGACAGGGGTACCCTATGGCTACACCTTC. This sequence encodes CASSLTRTGVPYGYTF.

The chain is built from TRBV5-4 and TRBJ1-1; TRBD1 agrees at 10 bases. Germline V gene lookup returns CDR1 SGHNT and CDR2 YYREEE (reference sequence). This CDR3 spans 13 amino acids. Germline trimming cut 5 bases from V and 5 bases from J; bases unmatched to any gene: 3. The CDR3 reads CASRLDRGTEAFF. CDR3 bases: TGTGCCAGCAGACTGGACAGGGGGACTGAAGCTTTCTTT.

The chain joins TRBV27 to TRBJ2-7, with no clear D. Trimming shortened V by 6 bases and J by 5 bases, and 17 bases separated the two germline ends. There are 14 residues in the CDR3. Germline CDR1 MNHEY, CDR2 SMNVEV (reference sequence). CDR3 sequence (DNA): TGTGCCAGCAGCCTCGGGTCCTACCGGGACGAGCAGTACTTC. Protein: CASSLGSYRDEQYF.

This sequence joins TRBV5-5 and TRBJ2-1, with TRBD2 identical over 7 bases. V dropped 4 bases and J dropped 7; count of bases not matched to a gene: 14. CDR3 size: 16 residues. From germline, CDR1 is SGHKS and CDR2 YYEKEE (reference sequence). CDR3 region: CASSSLPSGPRNEQFF. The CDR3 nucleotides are TGTGCCAGCAGCAGCTTACCTAGCGGCCCACGGAATGAGCAGTTCTTC.

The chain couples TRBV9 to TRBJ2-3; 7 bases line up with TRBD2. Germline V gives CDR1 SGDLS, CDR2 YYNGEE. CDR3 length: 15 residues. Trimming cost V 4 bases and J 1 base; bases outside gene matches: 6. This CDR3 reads CASSSRGLRTDTQYF. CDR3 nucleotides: TGTGCCAGCAGCTCGCGGGGGTTACGCACAGATACGCAGTATTTT.

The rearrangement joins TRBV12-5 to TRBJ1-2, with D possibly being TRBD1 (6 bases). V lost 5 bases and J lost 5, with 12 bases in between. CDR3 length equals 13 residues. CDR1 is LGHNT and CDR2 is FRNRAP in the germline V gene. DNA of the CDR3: TGTGCTAGTGGTCGGGACACATCGTATGGCTACACCTTC. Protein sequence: CASGRDTSYGYTF.

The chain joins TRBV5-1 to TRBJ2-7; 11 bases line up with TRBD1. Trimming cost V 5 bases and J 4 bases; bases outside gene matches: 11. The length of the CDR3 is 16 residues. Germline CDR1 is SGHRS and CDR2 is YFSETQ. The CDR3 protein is CASRRDPGQGGYEQYF. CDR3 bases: TGCGCCAGCAGGCGGGATCCGGGACAGGGGGGGTACGAGCAGTACTTC.

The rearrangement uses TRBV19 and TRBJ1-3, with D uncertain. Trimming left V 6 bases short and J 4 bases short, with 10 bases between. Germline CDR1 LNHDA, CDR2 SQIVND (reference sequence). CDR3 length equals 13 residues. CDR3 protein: CASRRAGGNTIYF. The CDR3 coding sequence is TGTGCCAGTAGACGAGCGGGAGGAAACACCATATATTTT.

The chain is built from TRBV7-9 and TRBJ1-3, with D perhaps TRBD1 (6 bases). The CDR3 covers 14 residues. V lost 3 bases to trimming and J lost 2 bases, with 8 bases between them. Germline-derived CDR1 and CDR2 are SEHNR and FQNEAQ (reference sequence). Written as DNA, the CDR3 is TGTGCCAGCAGCTTGTCAGGGGCTGGAAACACCATATATTTT. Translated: CASSLSGAGNTIYF.

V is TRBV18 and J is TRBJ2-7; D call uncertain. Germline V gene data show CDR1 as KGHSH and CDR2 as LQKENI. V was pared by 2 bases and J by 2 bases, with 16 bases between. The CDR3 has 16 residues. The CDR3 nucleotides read TGTGCCAGCTCACCATCATACCAGGCCCTTGCCTACGAGCAGTACTTC. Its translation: CASSPSYQALAYEQYF.

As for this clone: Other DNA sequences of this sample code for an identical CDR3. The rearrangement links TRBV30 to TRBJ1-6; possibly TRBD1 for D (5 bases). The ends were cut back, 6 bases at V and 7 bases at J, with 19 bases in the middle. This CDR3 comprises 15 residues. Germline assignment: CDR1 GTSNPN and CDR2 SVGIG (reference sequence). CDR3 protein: CACTKTREVNSPLHF. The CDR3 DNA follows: TGTGCCTGTACAAAAACCAGGGAGGTCAATTCACCCCTCCACTTT.

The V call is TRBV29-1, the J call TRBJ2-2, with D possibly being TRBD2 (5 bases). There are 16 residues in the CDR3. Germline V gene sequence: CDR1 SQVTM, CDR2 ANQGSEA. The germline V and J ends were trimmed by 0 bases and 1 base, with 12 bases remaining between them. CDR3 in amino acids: CSVEDQEDRNTGELFF. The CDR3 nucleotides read TGCAGCGTTGAAGATCAGGAGGACCGGAACACCGGGGAGCTGTTTTTT.

CDR3 sequence reads: CAISMREEKTEAFF. The CDR3, as DNA: TGTGCCATCAGCATGAGGGAAGAAAAGACTGAAGCTTTCTTT. The chain couples TRBV10-3 to TRBJ1-1, with D hard to call. The CDR3 is made up of 14 amino acids. V gave up 6 bases and J gave up 5 bases, with 16 bases separating them. The germline CDR1 and CDR2 sequences are ENHRY and SYGVKD.